A selection of T cell receptor beta chains follows, all from one sample in a study of cytomegalovirus exposure and HLA in healthy donors. Clones were read by immunoSEQ multiplex PCR, and TCRdb kept only the in-frame ones, dropping some. The repertoire holds some 200,000 clones, with about 80% as singletons. The sequencing input was PBMCs. The origin of the receptors is a middle-aged woman in good health and CMV-seronegative. The CDR3 runs from the conserved cysteine through the conserved F or W. Each record gives: D gene, J gene, clone size, V gene, CDR3 protein, CDR3 DNA. D genes are given only for firm matches. Some rows have no size entry. The others give once, few or many, or a class for an expanded clone.

d_call: NA
j_call: TRBJ1-1
clone_size: NA
v_call: TRBV5-4
cdr3_aa: CASSSWGGNTEAFF
cdr3_nt: TGTGCCAGCAGCTCCTGGGGGGGGAACACTGAAGCTTTCTTT

d_call: NA
j_call: TRBJ1-2
clone_size: NA
v_call: TRBV7-9
cdr3_aa: CASSLMVGQTNYGYTF
cdr3_nt: TGTGCCAGCAGCTTAATGGTAGGACAGACTAACTATGGCTACACCTTC

d_call: NA
j_call: TRBJ2-5
clone_size: NA
v_call: TRBV29-1
cdr3_aa: CSATKQGETQYF
cdr3_nt: TGCAGCGCCACAAAGCAGGGCGAGACCCAGTACTTC

d_call: NA
j_call: TRBJ1-1
clone_size: NA
v_call: TRBV19
cdr3_aa: CNREMNTEAFF
cdr3_nt: TGTAACAGGGAAATGAACACTGAAGCTTTCTTT

d_call: TRBD1
j_call: TRBJ2-3
clone_size: once
v_call: TRBV10-1
cdr3_aa: CASSDPADRGTTDTQYF
cdr3_nt: TGCGCCAGCAGTGACCCTGCGGACAGGGGGACCACAGATACGCAGTATTTT

d_call: NA
j_call: TRBJ1-5
clone_size: few
v_call: TRBV5-6
cdr3_aa: CASSLSSSNQPQHF
cdr3_nt: TGTGCCAGCAGCTTATCCTCTAGCAATCAGCCCCAGCATTTT

d_call: NA
j_call: TRBJ1-4
clone_size: once
v_call: TRBV5-1
cdr3_aa: CASSLAAAAGEKLFF
cdr3_nt: TGCGCCAGCAGCTTGGCGGCGGCCGCGGGAGAAAAACTGTTTTTT

d_call: TRBD1
j_call: TRBJ1-1
clone_size: few
v_call: TRBV5-6
cdr3_aa: CASSLTGVEAFF
cdr3_nt: TGTGCCAGCAGCCTGACAGGGGTTGAAGCTTTCTTT

d_call: NA
j_call: TRBJ2-1
clone_size: NA
v_call: TRBV6-5
cdr3_aa: CAPPTSKFF
cdr3_nt: TGTGCCCCCCCTACCTCAAAGTTCTTC

d_call: NA
j_call: TRBJ1-1
clone_size: NA
v_call: TRBV6-6
cdr3_aa: CASSYSSLAFF
cdr3_nt: TGTGCCAGCAGTTACTCTTCTTTGGCTTTCTTT

d_call: NA
j_call: TRBJ2-1
clone_size: NA
v_call: TRBV29-1
cdr3_aa: CSVSPGLVLYNEQFF
cdr3_nt: TGCAGCGTTTCCCCAGGGTTGGTACTCTACAATGAGCAGTTCTTC

d_call: TRBD1
j_call: TRBJ2-7
clone_size: NA
v_call: TRBV30
cdr3_aa: CAWSSGGYEQYF
cdr3_nt: TGTGCCTGGAGTTCAGGGGGCTACGAGCAGTACTTC

d_call: NA
j_call: TRBJ1-2
clone_size: NA
v_call: TRBV18
cdr3_aa: CASSPFLVSVDSDNYGYTF
cdr3_nt: TGTGCCAGCTCACCATTCCTGGTTTCAGTCGACAGTGATAACTATGGCTACACCTTC

d_call: NA
j_call: TRBJ2-2
clone_size: NA
v_call: TRBV11-1
cdr3_aa: CASTVGGRDTGELFF
cdr3_nt: TGTGCCAGCACTGTCGGGGGAAGGGACACCGGGGAGCTGTTTTTT

d_call: NA
j_call: TRBJ2-3
clone_size: NA
v_call: TRBV9
cdr3_aa: CASSITVGLAGTDTQYF
cdr3_nt: TGTGCCAGCAGCATCACAGTAGGGTTAGCAGGGACAGATACGCAGTATTTT

d_call: NA
j_call: TRBJ2-7
clone_size: NA
v_call: TRBV5-1
cdr3_aa: CATKRGGTYEQYF
cdr3_nt: TGCGCCACCAAGAGGGGGGGTACCTACGAGCAGTACTTC

d_call: TRBD1
j_call: TRBJ1-5
clone_size: NA
v_call: TRBV2
cdr3_aa: CASSQDRTDQPQHF
cdr3_nt: TGTGCCAGCAGCCAGGACAGGACCGATCAGCCCCAGCATTTT

d_call: NA
j_call: TRBJ2-7
clone_size: NA
v_call: TRBV27
cdr3_aa: CASSSGLPTGSAFYEQYF
cdr3_nt: TGTGCCAGCAGCTCTGGCTTACCGACAGGTTCGGCCTTTTACGAGCAGTACTTC

d_call: TRBD2
j_call: TRBJ2-3
clone_size: NA
v_call: TRBV9
cdr3_aa: CASSVGAGDSTDTQYF
cdr3_nt: TGTGCCAGCAGCGTAGGAGCGGGGGATAGCACAGATACGCAGTATTTT

d_call: NA
j_call: TRBJ2-1
clone_size: NA
v_call: TRBV11-2
cdr3_aa: CASSLDTLSRGEQFF
cdr3_nt: TGTGCCAGCAGCTTAGATACGTTAAGCAGGGGTGAGCAGTTCTTC

d_call: TRBD1
j_call: TRBJ2-1
clone_size: NA
v_call: TRBV7-8
cdr3_aa: CASSRTGGSYNEQFF
cdr3_nt: TGTGCCAGCAGCCGGACAGGGGGCTCCTACAATGAGCAGTTCTTC